This T cell receptor (beta chain) was profiled in a study of regulatory T cells in long-lasting Graves disease. This clonotype was seen a few times. Stated time point: newly diagnosed GD, antithyroid drugs for less than 3 months. Following extraction of RNA from PBMCs, that RNA was used to make the TCR library. Construction of TCR beta libraries relied on iRepertoire HTBI primers and on Arm-PCR targeting CDR3 regions. TCRdb passed the multiplex PCR reads through MiXCR, listing each CDR3 protein once. The sample lists 450,000 to 650,000 distinct CDR3 sequences; about 16% were seen once. Another study also made use of these data, one on T cells in Graves' hyperthyroidism and ophthalmopathy.

The sequence derives from a woman aged 35 to 60 with Graves disease. Sequencing used peripheral blood mononuclear cells (PBMCs), obtained at new diagnosis, from a patient treated with antithyroid drugs.

CDR3 protein: CASSDRSGYTF. Here the CDR3 DNA reads TGTGCCAGCAGTGACCGTAGTGGCTACACCTTC. The V and J genes are TRBV6-1 and TRBJ1-2, with unresolved D. CDR3 length equals 11 residues. The ends were cut back, 3 bases at V and 7 bases at J, with 6 bases in the middle. Looked up from germline, CDR1 is MNHNS and CDR2 is SASEGT.